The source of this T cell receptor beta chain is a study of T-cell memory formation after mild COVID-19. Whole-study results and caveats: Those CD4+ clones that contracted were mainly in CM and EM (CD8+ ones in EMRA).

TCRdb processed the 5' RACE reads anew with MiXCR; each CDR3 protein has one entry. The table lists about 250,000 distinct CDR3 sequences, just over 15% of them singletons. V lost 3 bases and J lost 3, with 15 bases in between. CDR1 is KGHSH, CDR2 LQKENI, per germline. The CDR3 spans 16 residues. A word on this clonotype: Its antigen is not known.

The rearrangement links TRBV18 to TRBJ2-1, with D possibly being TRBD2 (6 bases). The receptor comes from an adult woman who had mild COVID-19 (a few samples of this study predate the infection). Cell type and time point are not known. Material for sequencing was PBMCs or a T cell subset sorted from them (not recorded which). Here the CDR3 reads CASSPQRVPGYNEQFF. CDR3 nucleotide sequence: TGTGCCAGCTCACCGCAGCGGGTTCCGGGCTACAATGAGCAGTTCTTC.